These T cell receptor beta chains were read from a single sample in a study of blood T cell repertoires in COVID-19. Clones were sequenced by immunoSEQ multiplex PCR, and TCRdb holds only the in-frame ones, with some missing. The repertoire holds 130,000 or so clones, with around 88% as singletons. The sample comprised peripheral blood. All receptors come from a man aged 50-59 years with active or convalescent COVID-19. Both conserved end residues are part of each CDR3. Each record gives: J gene, D gene, clone size, V gene, CDR3 protein, CDR3 DNA. D genes are given only for firm matches. Clone sizes are given selectively: once, few, many, or a class where the clone is expanded.

TRBJ2-1	NA	NA	TRBV6-4	CASSDSLEGEQFF	TGTGCCAGCAGTGACTCTTTGGAGGGTGAGCAGTTCTTC
TRBJ2-3	TRBD2	NA	TRBV6-6	CASSLWGPRASGRTDTQYF	TGTGCCAGCAGTCTCTGGGGCCCGCGGGCTAGCGGGAGAACAGATACGCAGTATTTT
TRBJ2-1	TRBD2	NA	TRBV30	CAWIRAGGPDEQFF	TGTGCCTGGATTCGGGCGGGGGGGCCCGATGAGCAGTTCTTC
TRBJ2-1	NA	NA	TRBV2	CASSVQGGSYNEQFF	TGTGCCAGCAGTGTACAGGGCGGCTCCTACAATGAGCAGTTCTTC
TRBJ2-3	TRBD1	NA	TRBV5-1	CASSLDRGTDTQYF	TGCGCCAGCAGCTTAGACAGGGGCACAGATACGCAGTATTTT
TRBJ1-5	NA	NA	TRBV10-3	CAISESTHSNQPQHF	TGTGCCATCAGTGAGTCGACTCATAGCAATCAGCCCCAGCATTTT
TRBJ2-1	TRBD2	NA	TRBV20-1	CSASVLAGVIDEQFF	TGCAGTGCTAGTGTGCTAGCGGGAGTGATTGATGAGCAGTTCTTC
TRBJ2-5	TRBD1	NA	TRBV29-1	CSVEDLITGTGSEETQYF	TGCAGCGTTGAAGACCTCATTACCGGGACAGGGAGCGAAGAGACCCAGTACTTC
TRBJ1-5	TRBD1	NA	TRBV6-5	CASSYGDREAQHF	TGTGCCAGCAGTTACGGGGACAGGGAAGCCCAGCATTTT
TRBJ1-1	TRBD1	NA	TRBV6-6	CASRPRTGYTEAFF	TGTGCCAGCAGACCTAGGACAGGTTACACTGAAGCTTTCTTT
TRBJ1-3	NA	NA	TRBV6-2/TRBV6-3	CASSFTTARTSGNTIYF	TGTGCCAGCAGTTTCACGACAGCCCGAACCTCTGGAAACACCATATATTTT
TRBJ2-7	NA	few	TRBV5-1	CASSLGQAGDEQYF	TGCGCCAGCAGCTTGGGCCAGGCGGGCGACGAGCAGTACTTC
TRBJ1-6	TRBD1	NA	TRBV30	CAWSQGTDNSPLHF	TGTGCCTGGAGTCAAGGGACAGATAATTCACCCCTCCACTTT
TRBJ2-5	TRBD2	few	TRBV30	CAWRGLAGGRQETQYF	TGTGCCTGGAGGGGACTAGCGGGAGGCCGTCAAGAGACCCAGTACTTC
TRBJ1-1	NA	NA	TRBV12-3/TRBV12-4	CASSQAGTEAFF	TGTGCCAGCAGTCAAGCGGGCACTGAAGCTTTCTTT
TRBJ1-3	NA	NA	TRBV6-5	CATGTGNTIYF	TGTGCAACAGGGACTGGAAACACCATATATTTT
TRBJ1-5	NA	NA	TRBV21-1	CASSPTWSGVSNQPQHF	TGTGCCAGCAGCCCAACATGGTCCGGGGTTAGCAATCAGCCCCAGCATTTT
TRBJ2-7	TRBD2	once	TRBV23-1	CASSQSKAGVRYEQYF	TGCGCCAGCAGTCAATCCAAAGCGGGAGTTCGATACGAGCAGTACTTC
TRBJ2-5	NA	NA	TRBV10-1	CASSGDPTGNQETQYF	TGCGCCAGCAGTGGGGACCCAACAGGGAACCAAGAGACCCAGTACTTC
TRBJ2-3	TRBD2	once	TRBV7-2	CASSFFLAGGRTDTQYF	TGTGCCAGCAGCTTTTTTCTAGCGGGAGGGCGCACAGATACGCAGTATTTT
TRBJ1-4	TRBD1	NA	TRBV18	CASSTTGGSTNEKLFF	TGTGCCAGCTCAACGACAGGGGGGTCAACTAATGAAAAACTGTTTTTT
TRBJ2-5	NA	NA	TRBV5-1	CASSLAAVWSETQYF	TGCGCCAGCAGCTTGGCCGCGGTTTGGTCGGAGACCCAGTACTTC
TRBJ1-4	TRBD1	NA	TRBV4-3	CASSQGQATNEKLFF	TGCGCCAGCAGCCAGGGACAGGCAACTAATGAAAAACTGTTTTTT
TRBJ2-7	NA	NA	TRBV18	CASSPMEGSAEQYF	TGTGCCAGCTCACCAATGGAGGGTTCAGCCGAGCAGTACTTC
TRBJ2-7	NA	NA	TRBV19	CASSVLTGTYEQYF	TGTGCCAGTAGTGTCTTGACGGGGACCTACGAGCAGTACTTC
TRBJ2-7	TRBD1	NA	TRBV18	CASSPLGQVGSEQYF	TGTGCCAGCTCACCACTTGGACAGGTTGGTAGCGAGCAGTACTTC
TRBJ2-1	TRBD2	NA	TRBV5-1	CASSPSPRDYIKNEQFF	TGCGCCAGCAGCCCCTCCCCCCGGGACTACATCAAGAATGAGCAGTTCTTC
TRBJ1-1	NA	NA	TRBV5-1	CASSRSVDTEAFF	TGCGCCAGCAGCCGTTCGGTAGACACTGAAGCTTTCTTT
TRBJ2-3	NA	NA	TRBV4-1	CASSQEGSVRYDTQYF	TGCGCCAGCAGCCAAGAGGGGAGCGTTCGTTATGATACGCAGTATTTT
TRBJ1-5	NA	NA	TRBV4-1	CASSQDSGGQNQPQHF	TGCGCCAGCAGCCAAGATAGTGGCGGCCAAAATCAGCCCCAGCATTTT
TRBJ2-1	NA	NA	TRBV7-9	CASSLSGAYNEQFF	TGTGCCAGCAGCCTCTCAGGGGCTTACAATGAGCAGTTCTTC
TRBJ1-4	NA	NA	TRBV5-1	CASSLDSNEKLFF	TGCGCCAGCAGCTTGGACAGTAATGAAAAACTGTTTTTT
TRBJ2-4	NA	NA	TRBV7-8	CASSLVLGLAGGIQYF	TGTGCCAGCAGCTTAGTTCTCGGGCTAGCCGGGGGCATTCAGTACTTC
TRBJ1-4	NA	once	TRBV6-6	CASSLQLATNEKLFF	TGTGCCAGCAGCCTCCAGTTGGCAACTAATGAAAAACTGTTTTTT
TRBJ2-3	NA	once	TRBV12-3/TRBV12-4	CASSLTDTQYF	TGTGCCAGCAGCCTGACAGATACGCAGTATTTT
TRBJ2-1	NA	NA	TRBV28	CASRVDNEQFF	TGTGCCAGCAGGGTAGACAATGAGCAGTTCTTC
TRBJ1-2	NA	NA	TRBV9	CASTLTSGSYGYTF	TGTGCCAGCACCCTTACCAGCGGATCATATGGCTACACCTTC
TRBJ2-1	NA	NA	TRBV20-1	CSASMTPPHNEQFF	TGCAGTGCTAGTATGACACCTCCTCACAATGAGCAGTTCTTC
TRBJ1-2	NA	NA	TRBV12-5	CASGLVPGPYGYTF	TGTGCTAGTGGTTTGGTCCCAGGGCCCTATGGCTACACCTTC
TRBJ1-5	NA	NA	TRBV18	CASSPSDQPQHF	TGTGCCAGCTCACCATCGGATCAGCCCCAGCATTTT
TRBJ2-7	TRBD2	NA	TRBV7-2	CASSQLAGGLEQYF	TGTGCCAGCAGTCAACTAGCGGGGGGGCTCGAGCAGTACTTC
TRBJ2-1	NA	NA	TRBV4-3	CASSQGRGGQDLGYEQFF	TGCGCCAGCAGCCAAGGGAGGGGGGGCCAAGATTTAGGTTATGAGCAGTTCTTC
TRBJ2-7	NA	NA	TRBV5-1	CASSLGSIRGGIRYEQYF	TGCGCCAGCAGCTTGGGTAGTATAAGGGGCGGGATACGGTACGAGCAGTACTTC
TRBJ2-1	NA	NA	TRBV3-1/TRBV3-2	CASSPRDSSYNEQFF	TGTGCCAGCAGCCCGCGGGACAGCTCCTACAATGAGCAGTTCTTC
TRBJ2-5	TRBD1	NA	TRBV5-1	CATALGQGAPTQETQYF	TGCGCCACCGCACTCGGACAGGGGGCACCTACTCAAGAGACCCAGTACTTC
TRBJ1-2	TRBD1	NA	TRBV19	CAGARGQGVGGYTF	TGTGCCGGGGCCCGAGGACAGGGAGTTGGCGGCTACACCTTC
TRBJ1-1	NA	NA	TRBV6-5	CASTQTMNTEAFF	TGTGCCAGCACTCAGACAATGAACACTGAAGCTTTCTTT
TRBJ2-7	NA	NA	TRBV2	CASSVATSYEQYF	TGTGCCAGCAGTGTGGCAACCTCCTACGAGCAGTACTTC
TRBJ1-2	NA	NA	TRBV4-3	CASSQAPTSNYGYTF	TGCGCCAGCAGCCAGGCTCCCACATCTAACTATGGCTACACCTTC
TRBJ2-7	NA	NA	TRBV28	CASAAGIHEQYF	TGTGCCAGTGCGGCAGGGATCCACGAGCAGTACTTC
TRBJ2-5	NA	NA	TRBV4-3	CASSQVLRYQETQYF	TGCGCCAGCAGCCAAGTATTGAGGTACCAAGAGACCCAGTACTTC
TRBJ2-1	NA	NA	TRBV12-2	CAKDTLTDNEQFF	TGTGCAAAAGACACTCTTACCGACAATGAGCAGTTCTTC
TRBJ1-2	NA	NA	TRBV6-1	CASSETDSYGYTF	TGTGCCAGCAGTGAAACGGACAGCTATGGCTACACCTTC
TRBJ1-3	NA	NA	TRBV3-1/TRBV3-2	CASSQVSRGNTIYF	TGTGCCAGCAGCCAAGTAAGCCGAGGAAACACCATATATTTT
TRBJ1-2	TRBD1	NA	TRBV2	CASSRDSNYGYTF	TGTGCCAGCAGCCGGGACAGCAACTATGGCTACACCTTC
TRBJ2-2	NA	NA	TRBV28	CASVGPTGTDNTGELFF	TGTGCCAGCGTTGGCCCCACAGGGACCGACAACACCGGGGAGCTGTTTTTT
TRBJ2-1	TRBD2	NA	TRBV14	CASSQGLALHYNEQFF	TGTGCCAGCAGCCAGGGACTAGCCCTTCATTACAATGAGCAGTTCTTC
TRBJ2-5	NA	NA	TRBV24-1	CATSDPTVFETQYF	TGTGCCACCAGTGATCCTACAGTTTTTGAGACCCAGTACTTC
TRBJ2-7	TRBD1	NA	TRBV13	CASSPRGQGYEQYF	TGTGCCAGCAGCCCCAGGGGGCAAGGCTACGAGCAGTACTTC